This T cell receptor beta chain is from a study of circulating tumor DNA in untreated peripheral T-cell lymphoma. Trimming at V came to 5 bases and at J to 4 bases, leaving 5 bases not matched to a gene. The CDR3 covers 15 residues. Germline values: CDR1 LNHDA, CDR2 SQIVND (reference sequence). Assay used: immunoSEQ multiplex PCR; TCRdb lists only in-frame clones, some missing. The sample lists about 2,700 clones, 50% to 75% seen once, with about 8.1% in the top ten. This clone was counted a few times. Sequencing used tumor tissue. This TCR was recovered from a human donor with peripheral T-cell lymphoma. The rearrangement links TRBV19 to TRBJ1-6, with TRBD1 matching 7 bases. CDR3 residues: CASSPGQPYNSPLHF. The CDR3 coding sequence is TGTGCCAGTAGTCCGGGACAGCCTTATAATTCACCCCTCCACTTT.